These 20 T cell receptor beta chains came from one sample sequenced in a study of T cell changes during pregnancy in multiple sclerosis. Produced via immunoSEQ multiplex PCR; TCRdb's table is partial and in-frame only. The table lists tens of thousands of clones, roughly 90% of them singletons. The sample consisted of peripheral blood, taken after pregnancy. The receptors derive from a female donor in good health, enrolled as a control in a pregnancy study.

As DNA, the CDR3 is TGTGCCAGCAGCCTCAGGGATGGGGCCTCCTACGAGCAGTACTTC. Its protein is CASSLRDGASYEQYF. V is TRBV7-2 and J is TRBJ2-7; D perhaps matches TRBD1 (5 bases). In germline, CDR1 is SGHTA, CDR2 FQGNSA. The V gene lost 5 bases and the J gene lost 0 bases, with 14 bases spanning the gap. The CDR3 is 15 amino acids. Full variable domain (missing parts from reference TRBV7-2 and TRBJ2-7): GAGVSQSPSNKVTEKGKDVELRCDPISGHTALYWYRQSLGQGLEFLIYFQGNSAPDKSGLPSDRFSAERTGGSVSTLTIQRTQQEDSAVYLCASSLRDGASYEQYFGPGTRLTVT.

V is TRBV5-1 and J is TRBJ1-2; 7 bases align to TRBD1. The V segment lost 4 bases and the J segment 4 bases; nucleotides outside the gene matches: 4. This CDR3 is 13 amino acids long. The germline gives CDR1 SGHRS, CDR2 YFSETQ. CDR3 nucleotides: TGCGCCAGCAGCCGAGACAGGGTCTATGGCTACACCTTC. This encodes CASSRDRVYGYTF.

The V gene is TRBV18, the J gene TRBJ1-3, with a weak D call TRBD1 (5 bases). This CDR3 has 14 residues. CDR1 and CDR2 from the germline V gene are KGHSH and LQKENI. Deletions cut 3 bases from V and 1 base from J, with 7 bases between. The CDR3 loop is CASSPRESGNTIYF. CDR3 coding DNA: TGTGCCAGCTCACCCAGGGAATCTGGAAACACCATATATTTT.

This chain links TRBV5-5 with TRBJ2-7; TRBD1 aligns across 7 bases. Germline assignment: CDR1 SGHKS and CDR2 YYEKEE (reference sequence). V lost 2 bases to trimming and J lost 2 bases; unmatched junction nucleotides: 4. CDR3 size: 14 residues. CDR3 amino acids: CASSFGTDTYEQYF. The DNA of the CDR3 is TGTGCCAGCAGCTTCGGGACAGATACCTACGAGCAGTACTTC.

The V and J genes are TRBV5-1 and TRBJ2-5; TRBD2 matches at 9 bases. CDR1 is SGHRS, CDR2 YFSETQ, per germline. V lost 1 base to trimming and J lost 4 bases; unmatched junction nucleotides: 14. This CDR3 is 18 amino acids long. CDR3 sequence: CASSLTLSGSYIVETQYF. CDR3 coding DNA: TGCGCCAGCAGCTTGACGCTTAGCGGGAGCTATATCGTAGAGACCCAGTACTTC.

The chain couples TRBV5-1 to TRBJ2-3, with 7 bases that match TRBD2. The CDR3 is made up of 17 amino acids. Germline V lookup: CDR1 SGHRS, CDR2 YFSETQ. V dropped 2 bases and J dropped 2; count of bases not matched to a gene: 11. CDR3 bases: TGCGCCAGCAGCTTTAACTCCGGCCGGGGGGACACAGATACGCAGTATTTT. Its translation is CASSFNSGRGDTDTQYF.

This chain connects TRBV9 to TRBJ2-3, with 11 bases that match TRBD2. From germline, CDR1 is SGDLS and CDR2 YYNGEE. This CDR3 spans 18 amino acids. V lost 0 bases, J lost 2 bases, and 8 bases stayed unmatched. CDR3 coding DNA: TGTGCCAGCAGCGTAGGGTCTAGCGGGGGGAGCTACACAGATACGCAGTATTTT. Amino acids: CASSVGSSGGSYTDTQYF. Full variable domain (outside the CDR3, taken from reference TRBV9 and TRBJ2-3): DSGVTQTPKHLITATGQRVTLRCSPRSGDLSVYWYQQSLDQGLQFLIQYYNGEERAKGNILERFSAQQFPDLHSELNLSSLELGDSALYFCASSVGSSGGSYTDTQYFGPGTRLTVL.

The chain joins TRBV28 to TRBJ1-2, with D hard to call. Looked up from germline, CDR1 is MDHEN and CDR2 is SYDVKM. V was cut by 6 bases and J by 0 bases, with 5 bases left in between. This CDR3 has 12 amino acids. Here the CDR3 reads CASRATNYGYTF. CDR3 DNA sequence: TGTGCCAGCAGGGCCACTAACTATGGCTACACCTTC.

The CDR3 nucleotides are TGCGCCAGCAGCCCGGGACAGTCCTACAATGAGCAGTTCTTC. This codes for CASSPGQSYNEQFF. The chain couples TRBV5-1 to TRBJ2-1; the match to TRBD1 covers 7 bases. CDR3 length equals 14 residues. Germline V gene sequence: CDR1 SGHRS, CDR2 YFSETQ. The V segment lost 4 bases and the J segment 1 base; nucleotides outside the gene matches: 2.

The V and J genes are TRBV10-2 and TRBJ2-7, with a possible D match to TRBD2 (5 bases). The CDR3 has 16 residues. The V end was cut by 2 bases, the J end by 3 bases, with 17 bases between. Germline lookup yields CDR1 WSHSY and CDR2 SAAADI. CDR3 sequence reads: CASSEAHGLAGYEQYF. The CDR3 DNA is TGCGCCAGCAGTGAGGCCCACGGTCTCGCGGGCTACGAGCAGTACTTC.

The sample holds a few counts of this clone. The chain employs TRBV6-5 and TRBJ1-1, with unresolved D. The CDR3 covers 14 residues. The V and J ends lost 2 bases and 4 bases respectively, with 11 bases between them. Germline-derived CDR1 and CDR2 are MNHEY and SVGAGI. This chain's CDR3 is CASSYGQKSTEAFF. In DNA form, the CDR3 reads TGTGCCAGCAGTTACGGGCAGAAGAGCACTGAAGCTTTCTTT.

The chain links TRBV11-2 to TRBJ1-5; D possibly corresponds to TRBD1 (5 bases). Germline-derived CDR1 and CDR2 are SGHAT and FQNNGV. With 1 base removed from V and 0 bases from J, the gap between germline ends came to 13 bases. This CDR3 comprises 17 residues. CDR3 amino acids: CASSLVLGPNSNQPQHF. The CDR3 nucleotides are TGTGCCAGCAGCTTAGTATTGGGGCCCAATAGCAATCAGCCCCAGCATTTT.

This clone is a singleton in its sample. The chain couples TRBV28 to TRBJ1-1; D is unresolved. V dropped 5 bases and J dropped 1 base, with 17 bases sitting between them. CDR3 length: 16 residues. Germline CDR1 reads MDHEN; CDR2 reads SYDVKM. The CDR3, as DNA: TGTGCCAGCAGTCCCGACCTCGGGTTTCAGAACACTGAAGCTTTCTTT. Its translation: CASSPDLGFQNTEAFF.

The CDR3 loop reads CASSHLLAGVAGELFF. CDR3 DNA: TGCGCCAGCAGCCACCTACTAGCGGGGGTGGCCGGGGAGCTGTTTTTT. The J gene is TRBJ2-2, the V gene TRBV4-3; the match to TRBD2 covers 11 bases. Germline loops: CDR1 LGHNA, CDR2 YSLEER. CDR3 length equals 16 residues. The J segment lost 6 bases and the V segment lost 3 bases, leaving 6 bases of the junction unmatched.

V gene TRBV27 combines with J gene TRBJ2-1; 9 positions match TRBD2. The CDR3 contains 14 residues. The V gene end was trimmed by 7 bases and the J gene end by 8 bases; junction bases not matched to a gene: 9. Germline assignment: CDR1 MNHEY and CDR2 SMNVEV (reference sequence). CDR3 loop: CASNTAGGRDEQFF. The CDR3 bases are TGTGCCAGCAATACGGCGGGGGGGAGAGATGAGCAGTTCTTC.

A remark on this clone: The junction departs from germline at one end; a sequencing error may be responsible. The rearrangement joins TRBV15 to TRBJ1-6; TRBD1 matches 8 bases. The CDR3 is made up of 16 amino acids. Germline lookup yields CDR1 LNHNV and CDR2 YYDKDF (reference sequence). The CDR3 coding sequence is TGTGCCACCAGAAGAGGGACAGGATTTTATAATTCACCCCTCCACTTT. It specifies CATRRGTGFYNSPLHF.

This clone was detected only once. The rearrangement joins TRBV5-1 to TRBJ1-2; 12 bases fit TRBD1. Germline V gene sequence: CDR1 SGHRS, CDR2 YFSETQ. This CDR3 comprises 17 residues. Trimming at V came to 5 bases and at J to 6 bases, leaving 14 bases not matched to a gene. CDR3: CASRFTPGQGARDGYTF. CDR3 in DNA: TGCGCCAGCAGATTCACGCCGGGACAGGGGGCAAGGGATGGCTACACCTTC.

The rearrangement joins TRBV9 to TRBJ1-6, with unresolved D. Deletions cut 4 bases from V and 13 bases from J, with 12 bases between. The CDR3 runs 12 residues. Looked up from germline, CDR1 is SGDLS and CDR2 is YYNGEE. As DNA, the CDR3 is TGTGCCAGCAGCCCTACCGGAGGGCCCCTCCACTTT. Encoded protein: CASSPTGGPLHF.

This chain joins TRBV10-1 and TRBJ2-1; D may be TRBD2 (6 bases). The V and J ends lost 6 bases and 10 bases respectively, with 13 bases between them. Per the germline V gene, CDR1 is WNHNN and CDR2 is SYGVQD (reference sequence). The CDR3 contains 12 residues. The CDR3 DNA reads as TGCGCCAGCAGCGCGGTTGGGGGGGAGCAGTTCTTC. Protein sequence: CASSAVGGEQFF.

The rearrangement joins TRBV9 to TRBJ2-3, with 9 bases matching TRBD2. CDR3 size: 14 residues. Germline lookup yields CDR1 SGDLS and CDR2 YYNGEE. V was clipped by 0 bases and J by 6 bases; unmatched bases: 2. CDR3 residues: CASSVDSGGDTQYF. DNA for the CDR3: TGTGCCAGCAGCGTAGATAGCGGGGGCGATACGCAGTATTTT. Combining the CDR3 with reference TRBV9 and TRBJ2-3 gives the whole variable domain DSGVTQTPKHLITATGQRVTLRCSPRSGDLSVYWYQQSLDQGLQFLIQYYNGEERAKGNILERFSAQQFPDLHSELNLSSLELGDSALYFCASSVDSGGDTQYFGPGTRLTVL.